The 21 T cell receptor beta chains below come from one sample, sequenced in a study of T cells in Graves' hyperthyroidism and ophthalmopathy. Researchers amplified the TCR beta CDR3 regions from RNA transcripts. When the TCR CDR3 underwent first-round RT-PCR, the HTBI primer set was used. TCRdb independently ran MiXCR on the multiplex PCR reads; one entry per CDR3 protein. There are almost 500,000 distinct CDR3 sequences in the sample; about 22% occur only once, and 49% lies in the top ten. Sequenced: blood. Source of these receptors: a woman in her 70s with Graves' ophthalmopathy.

Details on this clonotype: A clone one base away is much larger, so this may be a read error. The chain has TRBV24-1 and TRBJ2-5, with 10 bases that match TRBD1. Germline V lookup: CDR1 KGHDR, CDR2 SFDVKD. The CDR3 has 15 amino acids. The CDR3 here is CATSDMGQGQETRYF. CDR3 DNA: TGTGCCACCAGTGATATGGGACAGGGGCAAGAGACCCGGTACTTC.

The chain is built from TRBV20-1 and TRBJ2-7; D remains ambiguous. The CDR3 consists of 11 residues. Trimming took 4 bases from V and 0 from J, leaving 4 bases between them. Germline V gene data show CDR1 as DFQATT and CDR2 as SNEGSKA (reference sequence). CDR3 in DNA: TGCAGTGCTACGAGCTCCTACGAGCAGTACTTC. Residues: CSATSSYEQYF.

V gene TRBV5-1 combines with J gene TRBJ1-1; D uncertain. Germline CDR1 SGHRS, CDR2 YFSETQ. The CDR3 is 15 residues long. Deletions cut 1 base from V and 1 base from J, with 11 bases between. CDR3 DNA sequence: TGCGCCAGCAGCTTGAGGGCCGTGAGGAACACTGAAGCTTTCTTT. It codes for CASSLRAVRNTEAFF.

The sample holds a few counts of this clonotype. J is TRBJ2-7 and V is TRBV6-5, with 13 bases matching TRBD2. V lost 2 bases to trimming and J lost 5 bases; unmatched junction nucleotides: 9. The CDR3 has 17 residues. CDR1 is MNHEY and CDR2 is SVGAGI in the germline V gene. CDR3 sequence (DNA): TGTGCCAGCAGTTACGCCCCAGGGACTAGCGGGACTAACGAGCAGTACTTC. Its protein product is CASSYAPGTSGTNEQYF.

The chain links TRBV27 to TRBJ1-3; a possible D gene is TRBD1 (5 bases). Trimming stripped 4 bases from V and 0 bases from J, with 13 bases between. Germline lookup yields CDR1 MNHEY and CDR2 SMNVEV (reference sequence). The CDR3 spans 16 residues. In DNA, the CDR3 is TGTGCCAGCAGTTCTAGACAGATAAGCTCTGGAAACACCATATATTTT. Translation: CASSSRQISSGNTIYF.

This clonotype was counted ten times or more. The J gene is TRBJ1-1, the V gene TRBV7-2; D call uncertain. Germline-derived CDR1 and CDR2 are SGHTA and FQGNSA. The CDR3 loop spans 12 amino acids. The ends were cut back, 5 bases at V and 11 bases at J, with 15 bases in the middle. CDR3 loop: CASSLSTPAAFF. In DNA, the CDR3 is TGTGCCAGCAGCCTATCGACCCCCGCGGCTTTCTTT.

This clonotype was seen many times. This sequence joins TRBV6-1 and TRBJ1-5; no firm D call. V lost 4 bases and J lost 3, with 10 bases in between. CDR3 size: 14 residues. The germline gives CDR1 MNHNS, CDR2 SASEGT. The CDR3, as DNA: TGTGCCAGCAGTGTGGACGGCCCCAATCAGCCCCAGCATTTT. Its translation is CASSVDGPNQPQHF.

This clonotype was seen just once. This sequence joins TRBV30 and TRBJ1-2, with D unclear. Per the germline V gene, CDR1 is GTSNPN and CDR2 is SVGIG (reference sequence). V was pared by 0 bases and J by 0 bases, with 11 bases between. This CDR3 contains 15 residues. The CDR3 here is CAWSVLAGANYGYTF. The CDR3 DNA is TGTGCCTGGAGTGTACTGGCAGGAGCTAACTATGGCTACACCTTC.

The chain combines TRBV5-4 with TRBJ2-1; 13 bases align to TRBD2. CDR1 is SGHNT and CDR2 is YYREEE in the germline V gene (reference sequence). The CDR3 loop spans 14 amino acids. The ends lost 8 bases at V and 7 bases at J; junction bases unmatched: 6. The CDR3 DNA reads TGTGCCAGTATACTAGCGGGAGGGCGGAATGAGCAGTTCTTC. Translating it yields CASILAGGRNEQFF. Full variable domain (remainder filled in from reference TRBV5-4 and TRBJ2-1): ETGVTQSPTHLIKTRGQQVTLRCSSQSGHNTVSWYQQALGQGPQFIFQYYREEENGRGNFPPRFSGLQFPNYSSELNVNALELDDSALYLCASILAGGRNEQFFGPGTRLTVL.

This clonotype came up many times. The chain is built from TRBV3-1 and TRBJ1-2, with unresolved D. CDR1 is LGHDT and CDR2 is YNNKEL in the germline V gene (reference sequence). The CDR3 has 14 residues. The V and J ends lost 0 bases and 2 bases respectively, with 7 bases between them. The CDR3 coding sequence is TGTGCCAGCAGCCAAGATTTGGGGAACTATGGCTACACCTTC. It codes for CASSQDLGNYGYTF.

The chain combines TRBV6-2 or TRBV6-3 with TRBJ1-5, with TRBD1 identical over 12 bases. There are 17 residues in the CDR3. In germline, CDR1 is MNHEY, CDR2 SVGEGT. Trimming removed 6 bases from V and 4 bases from J; junction bases left unmatched: 10. CDR3 loop: CASRPTGTGGFNQPQHF. CDR3 sequence (DNA): TGTGCCAGCAGACCGACCGGGACAGGGGGCTTTAATCAGCCCCAGCATTTT.

The chain joins TRBV7-9 to TRBJ2-2, with 9 bases matching TRBD1. This CDR3 spans 15 amino acids. Germline V gives CDR1 SEHNR, CDR2 FQNEAQ (reference sequence). V lost 4 bases and J lost 4; bases outside the gene matches: 4. The CDR3: CASSYRGHVTGELFF. As DNA, the CDR3 is TGTGCCAGCAGCTACAGGGGGCACGTCACCGGGGAGCTGTTTTTT.

V and J are TRBV27 and TRBJ2-7; 9 bases fit TRBD2. CDR1 is MNHEY, CDR2 SMNVEV, per germline (reference sequence). The CDR3 extends over 14 amino acids. After removal of 7 bases from V and 2 bases from J, the junction contained 6 bases not matched to a gene. The CDR3 loop reads CASKIAGVTYEQYF. Written as DNA, the CDR3 is TGTGCCAGCAAAATAGCGGGAGTCACCTACGAGCAGTACTTC.

The chain is built from TRBV4-3 and TRBJ2-5; TRBD2 aligns across 7 bases. V dropped 0 bases and J dropped 5; count of bases not matched to a gene: 6. This CDR3 is built from 15 residues. Germline loops: CDR1 LGHNA, CDR2 YSLEER. The CDR3 region has the DNA TGCGCCAGCAGCCAAGATGGGAGGGCCCTGGAGACCCAGTACTTC. This gives the protein CASSQDGRALETQYF.

V usage is TRBV6-5 and J usage is TRBJ1-6; D not certain. CDR1 is MNHEY and CDR2 is SVGAGI in the germline V gene. Trimming pared 0 bases from V and 8 bases from J, leaving 2 bases between. CDR3 length: 12 residues. The CDR3 nucleotides are TGTGCCAGCAGTTACTCCGATTCACCCCTCCACTTT. It specifies CASSYSDSPLHF.

This clonotype showed up just a few times. The chain has TRBV24-1 and TRBJ2-3; 7 bases are shared with TRBD1. Germline values: CDR1 KGHDR, CDR2 SFDVKD. V shed 9 bases and J 5 bases; nucleotides not matched to a gene: 10. CDR3 size: 14 residues. The CDR3 loop reads CATSRQGAGDTQYF. In DNA form, the CDR3 reads TGTGCCACCTCAAGACAGGGTGCGGGAGATACGCAGTATTTT.

The chain uses TRBV6-1 and TRBJ2-7; 12 bases agree with TRBD1. Trimming at V came to 2 bases and at J to 4 bases, leaving 6 bases not matched to a gene. This CDR3 has 16 amino acids. Germline V gene sequence: CDR1 MNHNS, CDR2 SASEGT. This chain's CDR3 is CASSERDRGHSYEQYF. CDR3 coding DNA: TGTGCCAGCAGTGAAAGGGACAGGGGGCACTCTTACGAGCAGTACTTC.

The sample holds a few counts of this clonotype. This chain's CDR3 is CASTPSHIDRANYGYTF. CDR3 in DNA: TGTGCCAGCACCCCCAGCCATATAGACAGGGCCAACTATGGCTACACCTTC. The genes are TRBV6-2 or TRBV6-3 and TRBJ1-2, with TRBD1 identical over 7 bases. Germline trimming cut 7 bases from V and 2 bases from J; bases unmatched to any gene: 16. This CDR3 region has 17 residues. In germline, CDR1 is MNHEY, CDR2 SVGEGT.

This clonotype appeared many times. This rearrangement joins TRBV2 to TRBJ2-1; no clear D. The CDR3 covers 8 residues. Trimming took 7 bases from V and 8 from J, leaving 0 bases between them. Germline CDR1 is SNHLY and CDR2 is FYNNEI. CDR3 nucleotides: TGTGCCAGCAATGAGCAGTTCTTC. It specifies CASNEQFF.

The CDR3 protein is CASSLVPGMVGRTEAFF. The CDR3 nucleotides read TGTGCCAGCAGCTTGGTTCCAGGAATGGTTGGACGCACTGAAGCTTTCTTT. The V gene is TRBV5-8, the J gene TRBJ1-1; no clear D. Trimming cost V 0 bases and J 4 bases, with 19 bases left between them. There are 17 residues in the CDR3. Per germline, CDR1 SGHTS and CDR2 YDEGEE.

The table lists this clonotype with a few counts. V usage is TRBV12-5 and J usage is TRBJ1-1; D call uncertain. The V gene's germline CDR1 is LGHNT and CDR2 FRNRAP. CDR3 size: 14 residues. The ends were cut back, 0 bases at V and 1 base at J, with 6 bases in the middle. CDR3 amino acids: CASGLVGTNTEAFF. The DNA for the CDR3 is TGTGCTAGTGGTTTGGTTGGAACGAACACTGAAGCTTTCTTT.